This T cell receptor (beta chain) was sequenced during a study of OX40 agonist ivuxolimab in advanced cancers. This CDR3 has 11 residues. The germline V gene encodes CDR1 GTSNPN and CDR2 SVGIG (reference sequence). V was shortened by 2 bases and J by 3 bases, with 4 bases between the two germline ends. TCRdb's table, derived via immunoSEQ multiplex PCR, lists solely in-frame clones and lacks some. The table shows 35,000 to 40,000 clones, with 76% occurring only once. This sequence originates from an adult with an advanced solid tumor such as melanoma, head and neck, liver or kidney cancer. The chain couples TRBV30 to TRBJ1-1; D unresolved. This material consisted of CD4+ or CD8+ T cells sorted from blood, taken in a trial of the OX40 agonist ivuxolimab. The chain's CDR3 is CAWSWHTEAFF. CDR3 nucleotide sequence: TGTGCCTGGAGTTGGCACACTGAAGCTTTCTTT. The whole variable domain, remainder taken from reference TRBV30 and TRBJ1-1, is SQTIHQWPATLVQPVGSPLSLECTVEGTSNPNLYWYRQAAGRGLQLLFYSVGIGQISSEVPQNLSASRPQDRQFILSSKKLLLSDSGFYLCAWSWHTEAFFGQGTRLTVV.